The text below deals with one T cell receptor (beta chain). This receptor's antigen is unknown. No clone much larger than this one lies a single base away; base qualities are absent. This entry belongs to a study of blood T cell repertoires in COVID-19 (dated by TCRdb to 2020 to 2022). About the study as a whole: Samples from collaborators originated in the United States, Italy and Spain and spanned both the acute and convalescent phases of COVID-19. The prospective study material was composed of cDNA or gDNA derived from T cells, B-cell-depleted T cells, or PBMCs. Subjects who had been exposed to COVID-19, were actively infected with it, or had recovered from it provided the deeply sampled blood TCRbeta repertoires that made up the dataset. The repertoires were released in a freely available public database intended as a resource for research on the immune response to SARS-CoV-2. Samples were obtained from the ongoing ImmuneRACE study (first 160 participants) and from over 1,000 subjects provided by 6 global collaborators. The sample metadata nearly always contained a de-identified subject ID, COVID-19 status, age in years and sex. Where available, HLA class I and class II types were obtained from metadata supplied by the sample provider rather than from assay-based typing.

Findings and caveats that apply to the study as a whole: How much clinical and demographic metadata was included differed by source and by participant, and the metadata was provided uncurated.

V is cut by 8 bases and J by 6 bases, and the space between the germline ends is 23 bases. The germline V gene gives CDR1 as SGHRS and CDR2 as YFSETQ. From the cysteine through the phenylalanine, the CDR3 covers 15 amino acids. The read is trimmed to its CDR3 DNA, 45 bases read in frame from base 1. Each collaborating institution followed its own protocols to collect whole blood in K2EDTA tubes. For TCRbeta analysis, collaborators shipped samples in one of three forms: frozen whole blood, isolated PBMCs, or DNA extracted from either of those sample types. TCRbeta CDR3 regions were amplified from genomic DNA using the immunoSEQ Assay, a bias-controlled multiplex PCR. On the authors' methods: The number of nucleated cells in each sample was estimated by amplification of reference gene primers within the assay. To quantify the absolute abundance of each unique TCRbeta CDR3 rearrangement, sequence reads were collapsed and filtered. For each sample, productive Simpson clonality was calculated as the square root of Simpson's diversity index over productive rearrangements. This is the immuneACCESS table as TCRdb keeps it, with only in-frame sequences that have V and J called. A part of the clones is gone; compared with another copy, unresolved V genes explain less than half, and the rest is unexplained. The V and J calls and the clone size are those of that table, but D and trimming were determined from the DNA. This sample holds under 35,000 clones; about nine tenths were observed only once. The ten biggest clones cover 5% to 7% of the sample.

The sample taken for sequencing was peripheral blood. The TCR was taken from a human donor in a cohort sampled during active COVID-19. This sequence uses TRBV5-1 and TRBJ1-2; TRBD1 is a possible D gene, resting on 6 matching bases. The DNA sequence is given as TGCGCCAGTAAGAGCACGGGGGGCGGTGGCGATGGCTACACCTTC. It specifies CASKSTGGGGDGYTF.